The sample holds one count of the clone carrying this T cell receptor (beta chain). Only Caucasian adults living in Nashville, Tennessee served as donors. The V gene lost 4 bases and the J gene lost 0 bases, with 13 bases spanning the gap. The CDR3 contains 16 residues. Germline V gene sequence: CDR1 SGHRS, CDR2 YFSETQ. The sample originates from a study of shared clonotypes between healthy human individuals. Deep level was the assay's run setting. The table came from immunoSEQ multiplex PCR; TCRdb's copy has only in-frame clones and leaves some out. Of some 2.4 million clones listed, 80% to 95% were seen once; the top ten hold 0.36%.

The TCR sequence derives from a man between 18 and 35 years old in good health. Some clones in this sample may be carry-over from other donors' samples. The chain couples TRBV5-1 to TRBJ2-2; the D gene is possibly TRBD1 (6 bases). Input material: naive CD4+ T cells from PBMCs. Subset in this sample: CD45RA+ positively selected. The CDR3 DNA is TGCGCCAGCAGCGAAACAGGGAGTTCGAACACCGGGGAGCTGTTTTTT. Encoded protein: CASSETGSSNTGELFF.